The next 20 T cell receptor beta chains were all read from a single sample in a study of T cell repertoires in cytomegalovirus infection. TCRdb re-derived calls from the reads in MiXCR, one entry per CDR3 protein. The sample includes about 490,000 distinct CDR3 sequences, approximately 15% seen only once; the top ten take around 25%. The specimen sequenced was CD8+ T cells from PBMCs. The receptors were gathered from a human donor in good health (CMV status not recorded). Some clones in this sample may be carry-over from other donors' samples.

The gene calls are TRBV2 and TRBJ1-6; D gene ambiguous. This CDR3 is 12 amino acids long. Germline V gene data show CDR1 as SNHLY and CDR2 as FYNNEI. Trimming removed 6 bases at V and 10 bases at J, with 10 bases between. The CDR3 spells CASSVRKSPLHF. As DNA, the CDR3 is TGTGCCAGCAGCGTCAGGAAATCACCCCTCCACTTT.

Points on this clonotype: One end of the junction varies from germline; a read error may be responsible. V gene TRBV5-1 combines with J gene TRBJ2-1, with 8 bases lining up with TRBD1. Per germline, CDR1 SGHRS and CDR2 YFSETQ. The CDR3 length is 16 residues. CDR3 nucleotide sequence: TGCGCCAGCAGCTGGGGAACAGGGGGGATTTACAATGAGCAGTTATTC. Translated, it gives CASSWGTGGIYNEQLF. Using reference TRBV5-1 and TRBJ2-1 for the parts outside the CDR3, the full variable domain is KAGVTQTPRYLIKTRGQQVTLSCSPISGHRSVSWYQQTPGQGLQFLFEYFSETQRNKGNFPGRFSGRQFSNSRSEMNVSTLELGDSALYLCASSWGTGGIYNEQLFGPGTRLTVL.

This clonotype was detected only once. The V gene is TRBV19, the J gene TRBJ2-7; tentatively, D is TRBD2 (6 bases). The ends were cut back, 1 base at V and 3 bases at J, with 13 bases in the middle. CDR1 is LNHDA and CDR2 is SQIVND in the germline V gene (reference sequence). The length of the CDR3 is 15 residues. CDR3 protein: CASSIASSGFYEQYF. Written as DNA, the CDR3 is TGTGCCAGTAGTATAGCCTCCAGCGGGTTCTACGAGCAGTACTTC.

This clonotype occurred a few times. V usage is TRBV12-3 or TRBV12-4 and J usage is TRBJ2-5; 7 bases match TRBD2. This CDR3 has 15 residues. Trimming cost V 5 bases and J 4 bases; bases outside gene matches: 10. The CDR3 spells CASSGPRAGVETQYF. CDR3 coding DNA: TGTGCCAGCAGTGGCCCAAGGGCGGGAGTAGAGACCCAGTACTTC.

Remarks on this clonotype: No conserved phenylalanine or tryptophan is present at the end of the CDR3, so a read error is the likely explanation. The limits of the CDR3 on the DNA are not certain, so only TCRdb's listed CDR3 is given. V usage is TRBV9 and J usage is TRBJ2-7; the table's TRBD1 call for D was not verified on the DNA. The CDR3 is 11 amino acids in total, end residues counted. In germline, CDR1 is SGDLS, CDR2 YYNGEE. This chain's CDR3 is CASSVLFPRVT.

This clonotype has just one count. V and J are TRBV5-1 and TRBJ2-7, with 7 positions matching TRBD1. This CDR3 contains 15 residues. Germline loops: CDR1 SGHRS, CDR2 YFSETQ. V lost 4 bases to trimming and J lost 7 bases; unmatched junction nucleotides: 14. Written as DNA, the CDR3 is TGCGCCAGCAGCCTCGAGGGGGCAGGGGGAAATGAGCAGTACTTC. The encoded protein is CASSLEGAGGNEQYF.

The chain links TRBV20-1 to TRBJ1-4; D is undetermined. This CDR3 region has 17 residues. The germline V gene encodes CDR1 DFQATT and CDR2 SNEGSKA (reference sequence). Trimming stripped 0 bases from V and 0 bases from J, with 14 bases between. This CDR3 reads CSARDTSWAPTNEKLFF. Here the CDR3 DNA reads TGCAGTGCTAGAGATACGTCCTGGGCCCCAACTAATGAAAAACTGTTTTTT.

This clonotype has ten or more counts. The chain carries TRBV7-2 and TRBJ1-1; the D gene is possibly TRBD1 (5 bases). Germline values: CDR1 SGHTA, CDR2 FQGNSA. There are 15 residues in the CDR3. The V end was cut by 5 bases, the J end by 2 bases, with 15 bases between. The CDR3 DNA follows: TGTGCCAGCAGCCGACTCATGGGACGCAACACTGAAGCTTTCTTT. This codes for CASSRLMGRNTEAFF. Drawing the rest from reference TRBV7-2 and TRBJ1-1, the complete variable domain is GAGVSQSPSNKVTEKGKDVELRCDPISGHTALYWYRQSLGQGLEFLIYFQGNSAPDKSGLPSDRFSAERTGGSVSTLTIQRTQQEDSAVYLCASSRLMGRNTEAFFGQGTRLTVV.

This clonotype was detected ten times or more. The V and J genes are TRBV10-3 and TRBJ2-3, with 7 bases matching TRBD2. CDR1 is ENHRY, CDR2 SYGVKD, per germline. With 0 bases clipped from V and 4 bases from J, the junction kept 7 bases outside the gene matches. The CDR3 has 16 amino acids. Here the CDR3 reads CAISESASGTPDTQYF. The CDR3 region has the DNA TGTGCCATCAGTGAGTCGGCTAGCGGAACCCCAGATACGCAGTATTTT.

This clonotype was counted only a few times. The CDR3 nucleotides are TGTGCTAGTGGTTTGGGGCAGAACACTGAAGCTTTCTTT. Protein product: CASGLGQNTEAFF. The V call is TRBV12-5, the J call TRBJ1-1; the D is unclear. This CDR3 is built from 13 residues. The V gene's germline CDR1 is LGHNT and CDR2 FRNRAP. The V and J ends lost 1 base and 1 base respectively, with 4 bases between them. The complete variable domain, with remaining parts taken from reference TRBV12-5 and TRBJ1-1, reads DARVTQTPRHKVTEMGQEVTMRCQPILGHNTVFWYRQTMMQGLELLAYFRNRAPLDDSGMPKDRFSAEMPDATLATLKIQPSEPRDSAVYFCASGLGQNTEAFFGQGTRLTVV.

This clonotype was recorded a few times. The chain uses TRBV6-6 and TRBJ2-2; D is possibly TRBD2 (7 bases). V was shortened by 4 bases and J by 7 bases, with 19 bases between the two germline ends. This CDR3 is 16 amino acids long. The V gene's germline CDR1 is MNHNY and CDR2 SVGAGI (reference sequence). The CDR3 is CASSSLRGGRGGELFF. CDR3 coding DNA: TGTGCCAGCAGTTCCCTGAGGGGGGGCAGGGGCGGGGAGCTGTTTTTT.

This clonotype was recorded only once. A junction boundary mismatches the germline segment, possibly from a read error. The chain links TRBV7-6 to TRBJ2-7; the D gene is possibly TRBD1 (5 bases). The CDR3 runs to 14 residues. CDR1 is SGHVS and CDR2 is FNYEAQ in the germline V gene. This CDR3 is CASSFPDMVHEQYF. CDR3 DNA: TGTGCAAGCAGCTTTCCGGACATGGTCCACGAGCAGTACTTC.

This clonotype appeared many times. The chain carries TRBV5-1 and TRBJ2-6; 10 bases fit TRBD1. The V gene end was trimmed by 2 bases and the J gene end by 4 bases; junction bases not matched to a gene: 9. The CDR3 has 18 residues. Germline CDR1 reads SGHRS; CDR2 reads YFSETQ. Here the CDR3 DNA reads TGCGCCAGCAGCTTAAAACGACAGGGGGCTACGGGGGCCAACGTCCTGACTTTC. Its protein product is CASSLKRQGATGANVLTF.

The chain carries TRBV3-1 and TRBJ2-1, with D possibly being TRBD1 or TRBD2 (5 bases each). Germline V gives CDR1 LGHDT, CDR2 YNNKEL (reference sequence). The CDR3 is 14 residues long. V was shortened by 3 bases and J by 5 bases, with 11 bases between the two germline ends. The DNA of the CDR3 is TGTGCCAGCAGCCACCGGGGCAGTCACAATGAGCAGTTCTTC. As protein: CASSHRGSHNEQFF.

This clonotype was seen many times. The chain uses TRBV27 and TRBJ2-7, with D possibly TRBD1 on 5 matching bases. The CDR3 covers 14 residues. The V end was cut by 2 bases, the J end by 0 bases, with 8 bases between. The V gene's germline CDR1 is MNHEY and CDR2 SMNVEV (reference sequence). CDR3 nucleotides: TGTGCCAGCAGTTTAAGCCAGGGCTCCTACGAGCAGTACTTC. This codes for CASSLSQGSYEQYF.

The rearrangement links TRBV28 to TRBJ2-3; no definite D call. Per germline, CDR1 MDHEN and CDR2 SYDVKM. V was shortened by 6 bases and J by 0 bases, with 13 bases between the two germline ends. The CDR3 spans 15 residues. CDR3 in amino acids: CASRGVVTSTDTQYF. CDR3 nucleotides: TGTGCCAGCAGGGGCGTTGTCACTAGCACAGATACGCAGTATTTT.

This clonotype occurred a few times. V and J are TRBV6-1 and TRBJ2-7; TRBD2 agrees at 7 bases. V shed 10 bases and J 3 bases; nucleotides not matched to a gene: 6. The CDR3 is 12 amino acids. Germline V gene lookup returns CDR1 MNHNS and CDR2 SASEGT. The CDR3 nucleotides are TGTGCCATCCAGCGGGACCTCTACGAGCAGTACTTC. Protein product: CAIQRDLYEQYF.

J is TRBJ1-5 and V is TRBV18; D remains unclear. CDR3 size: 15 residues. Germline CDR1 reads KGHSH; CDR2 reads LQKENI. The V end lost 2 bases, the J end lost 0 bases, and 8 bases lay between the germline ends. The CDR3 reads CASSPSQNSNQPQHF. The DNA for the CDR3 is TGTGCCAGCTCACCATCGCAAAATAGCAATCAGCCCCAGCATTTT.

This clonotype was picked up a small number of times. The J gene is TRBJ2-1, the V gene TRBV7-9; no definite D call. The CDR3 is made up of 15 amino acids. The germline CDR1 and CDR2 sequences are SEHNR and FQNEAQ (reference sequence). V was pared by 5 bases and J by 6 bases, with 17 bases between. The CDR3, as DNA: TGTGCCAGCAGCAATAGTGGGATCGGGTCCAATGAGCAGTTCTTC. This translates into CASSNSGIGSNEQFF. Full variable domain (remainder filled in from reference TRBV7-9 and TRBJ2-1): DTGVSQNPRHKITKRGQNVTFRCDPISEHNRLYWYRQTLGQGPEFLTYFQNEAQLEKSRLLSDRFSAERPKGSFSTLEIQRTEQGDSAMYLCASSNSGIGSNEQFFGPGTRLTVL.

The V call is TRBV20-1, the J call TRBJ2-1; 13 positions match TRBD2. The CDR3 runs 18 residues. Germline lookup yields CDR1 DFQATT and CDR2 SNEGSKA (reference sequence). V shed 3 bases and J 0 bases; nucleotides not matched to a gene: 8. CDR3 coding DNA: TGCAGTGCTAGGGGACTAGCGGGAAGGCGGAACTCCTACAATGAGCAGTTCTTC. As protein: CSARGLAGRRNSYNEQFF.